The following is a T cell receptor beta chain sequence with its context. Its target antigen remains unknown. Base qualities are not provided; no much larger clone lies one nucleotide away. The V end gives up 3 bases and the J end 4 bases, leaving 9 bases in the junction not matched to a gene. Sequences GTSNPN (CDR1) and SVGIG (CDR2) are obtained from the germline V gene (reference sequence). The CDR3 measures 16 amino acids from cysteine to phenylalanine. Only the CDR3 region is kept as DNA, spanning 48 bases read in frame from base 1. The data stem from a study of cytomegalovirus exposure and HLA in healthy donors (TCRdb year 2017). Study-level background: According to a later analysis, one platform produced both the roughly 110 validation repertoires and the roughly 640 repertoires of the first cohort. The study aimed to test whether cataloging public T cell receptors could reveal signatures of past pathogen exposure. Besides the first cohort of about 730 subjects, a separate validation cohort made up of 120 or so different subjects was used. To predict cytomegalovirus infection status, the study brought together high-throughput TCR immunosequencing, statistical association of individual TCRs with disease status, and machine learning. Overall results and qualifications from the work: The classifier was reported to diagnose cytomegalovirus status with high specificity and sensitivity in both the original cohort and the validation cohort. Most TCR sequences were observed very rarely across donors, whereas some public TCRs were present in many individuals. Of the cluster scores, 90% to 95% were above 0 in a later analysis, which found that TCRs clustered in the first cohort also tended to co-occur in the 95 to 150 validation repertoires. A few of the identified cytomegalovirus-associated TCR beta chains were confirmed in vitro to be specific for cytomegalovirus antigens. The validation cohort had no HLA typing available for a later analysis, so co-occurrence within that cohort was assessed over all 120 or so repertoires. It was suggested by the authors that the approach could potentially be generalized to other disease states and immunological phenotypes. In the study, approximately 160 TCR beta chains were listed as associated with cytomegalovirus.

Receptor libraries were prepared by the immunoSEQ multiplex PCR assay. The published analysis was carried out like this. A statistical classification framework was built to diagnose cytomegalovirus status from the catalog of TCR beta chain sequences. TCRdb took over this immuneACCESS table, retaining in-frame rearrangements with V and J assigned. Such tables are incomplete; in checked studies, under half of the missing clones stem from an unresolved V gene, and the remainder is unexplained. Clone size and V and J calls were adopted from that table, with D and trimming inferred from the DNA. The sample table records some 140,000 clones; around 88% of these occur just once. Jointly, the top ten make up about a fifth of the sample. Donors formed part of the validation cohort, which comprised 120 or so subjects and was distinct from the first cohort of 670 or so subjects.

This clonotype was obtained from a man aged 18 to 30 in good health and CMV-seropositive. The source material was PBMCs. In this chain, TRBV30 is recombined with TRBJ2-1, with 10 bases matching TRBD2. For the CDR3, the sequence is CAWSSGLADTYNEQFF. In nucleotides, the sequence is TGTGCCTGGAGCTCCGGACTAGCGGACACATACAATGAGCAGTTCTTC. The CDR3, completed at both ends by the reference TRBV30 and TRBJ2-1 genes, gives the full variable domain SQTIHQWPATLVQPVGSPLSLECTVEGTSNPNLYWYRQAAGRGLQLLFYSVGIGQISSEVPQNLSASRPQDRQFILSSKKLLLSDSGFYLCAWSSGLADTYNEQFFGPGTRLTVL.